This entry is about one TCR beta chain. Its antigen is as yet unknown. Produced via immunoSEQ multiplex PCR; TCRdb's table is partial and in-frame only. The repertoire includes tens of thousands of clones, about 92% of them detected once, and roughly 2% sits in the top ten. The length of the CDR3 is 16 residues. Germline CDR1 and CDR2: SGHDT and YYEEEE. Trimming cost V 1 base and J 6 bases, with 14 bases left between them. This sample was included in a study of graft-versus-host responses after intestinal transplantation. Study-level information: Transplant types were multivisceral, liver-intestinal, or isolated intestinal.

Study-wide findings and caveats: Recipient marrow harbored GvH clones, some of which surfaced first in ileum or blood. Allografts of patients with graft-donor T cell macrochimerism showed high graft-versus-host to host-versus-graft clone ratios.

The sequence came from a human donor who received an intestinal transplant. Sample: unstimulated CD8+ T cells sorted from spleen or lymph node cells, taken before intestinal transplant. The V and J genes are TRBV5-6 and TRBJ1-6, with D possibly being TRBD1 (6 bases). The CDR3 DNA follows: TGTGCCAGCAGCTTGCGAGACAGGCTCCCTAATTCACCCCTCCACTTT. It encodes CASSLRDRLPNSPLHF.